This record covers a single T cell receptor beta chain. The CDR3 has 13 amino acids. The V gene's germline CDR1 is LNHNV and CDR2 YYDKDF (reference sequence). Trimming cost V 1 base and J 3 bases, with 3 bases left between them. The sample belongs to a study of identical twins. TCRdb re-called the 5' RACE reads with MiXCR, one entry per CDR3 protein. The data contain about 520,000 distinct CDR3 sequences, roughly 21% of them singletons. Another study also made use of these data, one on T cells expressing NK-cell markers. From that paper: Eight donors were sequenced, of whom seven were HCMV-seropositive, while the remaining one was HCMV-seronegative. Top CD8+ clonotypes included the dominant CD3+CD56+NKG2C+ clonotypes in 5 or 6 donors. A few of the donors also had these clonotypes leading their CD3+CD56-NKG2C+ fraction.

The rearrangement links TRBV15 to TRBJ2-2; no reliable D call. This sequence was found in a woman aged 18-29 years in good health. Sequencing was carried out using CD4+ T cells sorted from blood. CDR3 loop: CATSRVYTGELFF. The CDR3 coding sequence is TGTGCCACCAGCAGAGTTTACACCGGGGAGCTGTTTTTT.